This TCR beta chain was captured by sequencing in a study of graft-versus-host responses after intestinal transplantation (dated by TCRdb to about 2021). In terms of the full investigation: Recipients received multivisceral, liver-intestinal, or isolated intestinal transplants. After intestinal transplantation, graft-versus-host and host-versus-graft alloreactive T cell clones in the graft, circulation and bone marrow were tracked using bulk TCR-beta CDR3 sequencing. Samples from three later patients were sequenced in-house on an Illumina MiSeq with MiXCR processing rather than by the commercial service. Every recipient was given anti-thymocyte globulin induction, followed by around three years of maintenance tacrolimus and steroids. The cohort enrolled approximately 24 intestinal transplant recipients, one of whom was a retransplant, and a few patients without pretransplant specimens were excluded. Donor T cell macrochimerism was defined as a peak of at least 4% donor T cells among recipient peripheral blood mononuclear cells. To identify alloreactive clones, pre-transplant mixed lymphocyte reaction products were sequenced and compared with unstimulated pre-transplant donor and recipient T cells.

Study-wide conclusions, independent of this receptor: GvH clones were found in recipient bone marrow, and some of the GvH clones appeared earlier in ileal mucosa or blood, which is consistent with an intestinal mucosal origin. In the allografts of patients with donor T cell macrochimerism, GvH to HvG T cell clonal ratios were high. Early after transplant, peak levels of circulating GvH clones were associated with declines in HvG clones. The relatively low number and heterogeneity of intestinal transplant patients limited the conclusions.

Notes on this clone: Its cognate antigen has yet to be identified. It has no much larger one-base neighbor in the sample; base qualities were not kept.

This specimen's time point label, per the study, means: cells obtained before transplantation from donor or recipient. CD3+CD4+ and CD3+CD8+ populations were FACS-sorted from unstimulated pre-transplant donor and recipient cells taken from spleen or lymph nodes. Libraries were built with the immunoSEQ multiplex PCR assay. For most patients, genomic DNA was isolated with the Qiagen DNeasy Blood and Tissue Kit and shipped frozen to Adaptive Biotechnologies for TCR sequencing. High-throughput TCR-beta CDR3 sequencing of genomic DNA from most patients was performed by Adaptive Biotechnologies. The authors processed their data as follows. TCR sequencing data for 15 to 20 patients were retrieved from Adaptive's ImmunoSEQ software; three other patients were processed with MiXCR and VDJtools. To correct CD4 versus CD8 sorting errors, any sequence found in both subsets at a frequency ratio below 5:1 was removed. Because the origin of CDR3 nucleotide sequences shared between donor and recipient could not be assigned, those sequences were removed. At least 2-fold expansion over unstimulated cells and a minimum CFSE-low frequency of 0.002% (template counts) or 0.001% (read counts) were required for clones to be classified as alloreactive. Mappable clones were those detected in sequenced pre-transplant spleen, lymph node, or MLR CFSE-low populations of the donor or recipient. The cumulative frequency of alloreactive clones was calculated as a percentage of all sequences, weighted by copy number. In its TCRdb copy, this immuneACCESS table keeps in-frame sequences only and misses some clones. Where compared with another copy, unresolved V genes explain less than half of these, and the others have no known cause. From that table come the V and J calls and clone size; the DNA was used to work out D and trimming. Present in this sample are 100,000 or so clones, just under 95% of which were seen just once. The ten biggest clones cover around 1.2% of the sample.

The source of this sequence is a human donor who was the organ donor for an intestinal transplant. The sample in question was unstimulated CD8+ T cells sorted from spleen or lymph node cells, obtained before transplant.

The DNA sequence is as follows: TGTGCCAGCAGCCCCGAGTCCCTCGGCGGGAGGAATGAGCAGTTCTTC. Its amino acids are CASSPESLGGRNEQFF. Here the chain combines TRBV13 and TRBJ2-1; 8 of the junction bases match TRBD2. The CDR3 spans 16 residues, from the cysteine through the phenylalanine. Just CDR3 DNA is preserved here, 48 bases in frame from base 1. CDR1 and CDR2, looked up from the germline V gene (reference sequence), are PRHDT and FYEKMQ. Relative to germline, V is missing 5 bases and J is missing 7 bases, with 13 bases of the junction outside any gene match.